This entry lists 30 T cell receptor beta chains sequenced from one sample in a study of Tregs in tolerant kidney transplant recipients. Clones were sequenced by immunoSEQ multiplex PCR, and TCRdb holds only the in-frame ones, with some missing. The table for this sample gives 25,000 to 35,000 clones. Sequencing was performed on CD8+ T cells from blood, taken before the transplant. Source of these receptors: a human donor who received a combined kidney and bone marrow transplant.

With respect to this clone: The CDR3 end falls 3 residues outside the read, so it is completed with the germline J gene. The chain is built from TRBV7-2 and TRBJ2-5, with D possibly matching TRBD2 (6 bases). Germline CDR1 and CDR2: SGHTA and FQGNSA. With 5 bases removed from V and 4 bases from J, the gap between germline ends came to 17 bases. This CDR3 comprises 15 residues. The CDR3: CASSPPPGGLETQYF. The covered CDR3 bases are TGTGCCAGCAGCCCGCCCCCTGGGGGGTTAGAGACC. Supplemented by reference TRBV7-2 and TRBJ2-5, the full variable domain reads GAGVSQSPSNKVTEKGKDVELRCDPISGHTALYWYRQSLGQGLEFLIYFQGNSAPDKSGLPSDRFSAERTGGSVSTLTIQRTQQEDSAVYLCASSPPPGGLETQYFGPGTRLLVL.

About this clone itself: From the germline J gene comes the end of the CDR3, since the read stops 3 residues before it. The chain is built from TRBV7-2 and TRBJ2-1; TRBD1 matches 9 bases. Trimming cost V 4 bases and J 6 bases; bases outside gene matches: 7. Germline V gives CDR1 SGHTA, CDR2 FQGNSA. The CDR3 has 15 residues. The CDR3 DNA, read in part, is TGTGCCAGCAGCTCCACAGGGGGCATGGTCAATGAG. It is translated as CASSSTGGMVNE. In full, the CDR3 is CASSSTGGMVNEQFF. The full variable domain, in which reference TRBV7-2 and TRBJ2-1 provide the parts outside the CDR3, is GAGVSQSPSNKVTEKGKDVELRCDPISGHTALYWYRQSLGQGLEFLIYFQGNSAPDKSGLPSDRFSAERTGGSVSTLTIQRTQQEDSAVYLCASSSTGGMVNEQFFGPGTRLTVL.

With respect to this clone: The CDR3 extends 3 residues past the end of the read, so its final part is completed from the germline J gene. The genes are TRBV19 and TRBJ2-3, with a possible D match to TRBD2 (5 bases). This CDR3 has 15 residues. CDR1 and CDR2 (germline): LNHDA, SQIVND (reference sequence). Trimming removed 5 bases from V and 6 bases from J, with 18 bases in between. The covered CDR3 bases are TGTGCCAGTAGTTTGAGGGTACCACCATTCGATACG. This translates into CASSLRVPPFDT. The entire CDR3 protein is CASSLRVPPFDTQYF.

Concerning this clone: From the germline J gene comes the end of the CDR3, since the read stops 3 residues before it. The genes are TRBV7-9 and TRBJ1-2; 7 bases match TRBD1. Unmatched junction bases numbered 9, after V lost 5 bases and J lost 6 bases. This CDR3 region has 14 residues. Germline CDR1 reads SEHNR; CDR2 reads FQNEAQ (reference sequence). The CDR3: CASSQHTGADGYTF. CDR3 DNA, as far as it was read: TGTGCCAGCAGCCAGCATACAGGGGCAGATGGC.

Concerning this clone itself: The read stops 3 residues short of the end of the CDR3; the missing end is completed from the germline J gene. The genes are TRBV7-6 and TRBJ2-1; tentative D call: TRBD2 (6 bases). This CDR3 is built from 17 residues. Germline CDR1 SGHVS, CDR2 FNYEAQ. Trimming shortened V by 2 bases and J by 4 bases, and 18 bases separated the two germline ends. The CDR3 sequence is CASSLYVLAGTYNEQFF. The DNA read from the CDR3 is TGTGCCAGCAGCTTATATGTTCTCGCGGGGACGTACAATGAG.

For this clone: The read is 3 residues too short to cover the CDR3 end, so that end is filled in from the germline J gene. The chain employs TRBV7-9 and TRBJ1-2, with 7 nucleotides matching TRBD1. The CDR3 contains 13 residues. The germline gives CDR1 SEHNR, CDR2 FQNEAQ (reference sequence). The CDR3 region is CASSLGYRGGYTF. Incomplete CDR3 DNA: TGTGCCAGCAGCTTAGGCTACAGGGGAGGC.

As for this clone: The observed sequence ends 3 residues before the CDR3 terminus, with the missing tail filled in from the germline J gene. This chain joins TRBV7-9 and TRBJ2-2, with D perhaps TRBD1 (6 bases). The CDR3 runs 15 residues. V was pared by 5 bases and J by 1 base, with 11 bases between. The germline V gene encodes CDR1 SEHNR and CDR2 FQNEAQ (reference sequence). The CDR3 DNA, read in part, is TGTGCCAGCAGCGCAACAGGGTTGAACACCGGGGAG. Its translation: CASSATGLNTGE. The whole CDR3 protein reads CASSATGLNTGELFF.

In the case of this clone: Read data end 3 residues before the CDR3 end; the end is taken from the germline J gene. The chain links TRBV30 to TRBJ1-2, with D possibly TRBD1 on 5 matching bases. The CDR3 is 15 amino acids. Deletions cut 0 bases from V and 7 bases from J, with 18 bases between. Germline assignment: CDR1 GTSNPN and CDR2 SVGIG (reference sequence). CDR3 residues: CAWSVSTRQGRGYTF. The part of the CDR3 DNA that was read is TGTGCCTGGAGTGTATCTACCAGGCAGGGTCGTGGC.

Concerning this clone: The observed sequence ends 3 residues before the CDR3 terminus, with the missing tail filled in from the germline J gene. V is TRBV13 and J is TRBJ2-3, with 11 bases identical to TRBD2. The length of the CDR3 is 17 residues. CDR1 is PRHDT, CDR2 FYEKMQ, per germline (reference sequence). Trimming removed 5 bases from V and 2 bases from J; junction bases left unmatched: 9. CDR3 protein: CASSPLTSGVVTDTQYF. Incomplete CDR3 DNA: TGTGCCAGCAGCCCATTGACTAGCGGGGTCGTCACAGATACG.

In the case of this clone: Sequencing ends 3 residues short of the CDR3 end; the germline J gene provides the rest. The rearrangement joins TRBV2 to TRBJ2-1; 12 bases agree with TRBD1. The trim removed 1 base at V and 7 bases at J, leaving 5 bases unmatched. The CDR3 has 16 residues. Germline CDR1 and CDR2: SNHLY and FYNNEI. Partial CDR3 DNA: TGTGCCAGCAGTGAAGGTGGGACAGGGGGCTTGAATGAG. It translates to CASSEGGTGGLNE. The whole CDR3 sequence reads CASSEGGTGGLNEQFF.

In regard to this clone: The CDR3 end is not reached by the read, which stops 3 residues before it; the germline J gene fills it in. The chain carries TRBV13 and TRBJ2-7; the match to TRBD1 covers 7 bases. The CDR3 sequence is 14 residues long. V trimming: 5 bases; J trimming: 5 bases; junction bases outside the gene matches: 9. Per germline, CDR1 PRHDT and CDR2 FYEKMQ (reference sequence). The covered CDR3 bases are TGTGCCAGCAGCACACGACAGGGTCTCGACGAG. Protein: CASSTRQGLDE. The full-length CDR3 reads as CASSTRQGLDEQYF.

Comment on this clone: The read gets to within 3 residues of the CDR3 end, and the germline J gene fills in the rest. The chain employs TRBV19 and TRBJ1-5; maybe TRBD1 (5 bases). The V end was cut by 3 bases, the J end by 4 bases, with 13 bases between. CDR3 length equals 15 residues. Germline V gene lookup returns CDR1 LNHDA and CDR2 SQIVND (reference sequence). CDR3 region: CASSIPRGLNQPQHF. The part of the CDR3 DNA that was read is TGTGCCAGTAGTATCCCCCGGGGGTTGAATCAGCCC.

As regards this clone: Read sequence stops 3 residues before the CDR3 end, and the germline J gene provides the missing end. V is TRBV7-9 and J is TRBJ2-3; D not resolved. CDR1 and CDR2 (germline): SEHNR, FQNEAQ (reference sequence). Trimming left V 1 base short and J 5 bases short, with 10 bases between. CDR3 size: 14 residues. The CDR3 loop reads CASSLEISLDTQYF. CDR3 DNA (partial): TGTGCCAGCAGCTTAGAAATCTCCCTAGATACG.

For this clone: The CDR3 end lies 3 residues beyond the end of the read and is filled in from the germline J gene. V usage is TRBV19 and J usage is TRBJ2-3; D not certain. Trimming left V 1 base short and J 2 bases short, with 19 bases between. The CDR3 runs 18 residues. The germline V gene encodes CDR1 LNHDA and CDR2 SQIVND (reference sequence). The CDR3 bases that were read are TGTGCCAGTAGTATAGGAGGATCGGCGGAGCTCCCCACAGATACG. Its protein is CASSIGGSAELPTDT. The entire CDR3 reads CASSIGGSAELPTDTQYF. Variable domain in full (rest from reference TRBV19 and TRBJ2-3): DGGITQSPKYLFRKEGQNVTLSCEQNLNHDAMYWYRQDPGQGLRLIYYSQIVNDFQKGDIAEGYSVSREKKESFPLTVTSAQKNPTAFYLCASSIGGSAELPTDTQYFGPGTRLTVL.

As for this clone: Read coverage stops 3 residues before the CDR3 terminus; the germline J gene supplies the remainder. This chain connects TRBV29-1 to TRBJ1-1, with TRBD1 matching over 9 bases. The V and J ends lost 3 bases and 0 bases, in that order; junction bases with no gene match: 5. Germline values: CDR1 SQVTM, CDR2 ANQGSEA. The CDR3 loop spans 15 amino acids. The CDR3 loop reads CSVEGQGPLNTEAFF. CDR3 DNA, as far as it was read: TGCAGCGTTGAGGGACAGGGACCGTTGAACACTGAA.

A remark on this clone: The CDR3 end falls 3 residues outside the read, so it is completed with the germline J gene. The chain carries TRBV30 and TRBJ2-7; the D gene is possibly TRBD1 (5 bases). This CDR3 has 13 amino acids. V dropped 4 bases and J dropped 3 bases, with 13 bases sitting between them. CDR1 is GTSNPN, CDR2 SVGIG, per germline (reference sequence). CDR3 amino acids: CAWTAGSGYEQYF. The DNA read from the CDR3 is TGTGCCTGGACCGCAGGGTCCGGCTACGAG.

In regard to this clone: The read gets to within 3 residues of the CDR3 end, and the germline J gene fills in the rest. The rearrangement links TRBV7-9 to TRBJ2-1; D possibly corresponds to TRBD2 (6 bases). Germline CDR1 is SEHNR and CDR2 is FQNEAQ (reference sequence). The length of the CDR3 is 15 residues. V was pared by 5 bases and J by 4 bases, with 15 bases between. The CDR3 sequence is CASSGGTRRYNEQFF. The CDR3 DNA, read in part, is TGTGCCAGCAGCGGCGGGACTCGCCGGTACAATGAG.

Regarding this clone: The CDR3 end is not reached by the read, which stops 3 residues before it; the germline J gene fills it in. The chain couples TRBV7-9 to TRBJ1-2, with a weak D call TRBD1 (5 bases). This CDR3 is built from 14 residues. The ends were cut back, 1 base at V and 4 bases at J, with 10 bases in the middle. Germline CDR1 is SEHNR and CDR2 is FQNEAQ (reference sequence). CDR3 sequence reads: CASSLGSGVYGYTF. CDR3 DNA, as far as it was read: TGTGCCAGCAGCTTAGGGTCGGGGGTCTATGGC.

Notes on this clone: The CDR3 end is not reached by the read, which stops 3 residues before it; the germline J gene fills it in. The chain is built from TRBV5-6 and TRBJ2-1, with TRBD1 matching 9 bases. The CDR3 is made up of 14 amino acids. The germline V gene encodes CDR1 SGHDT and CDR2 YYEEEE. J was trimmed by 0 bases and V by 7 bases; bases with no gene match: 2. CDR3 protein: CASGQGRSYNEQFF. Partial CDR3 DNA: TGTGCCAGCGGACAGGGGCGCTCCTACAATGAG.

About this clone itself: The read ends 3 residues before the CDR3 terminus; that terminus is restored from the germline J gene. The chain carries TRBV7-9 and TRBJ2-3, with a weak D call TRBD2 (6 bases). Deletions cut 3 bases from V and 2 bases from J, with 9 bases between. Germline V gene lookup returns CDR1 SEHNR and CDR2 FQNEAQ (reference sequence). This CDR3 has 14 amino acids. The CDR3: CASSFSGLTDTQYF. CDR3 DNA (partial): TGTGCCAGCAGCTTCTCGGGACTCACAGATACG.

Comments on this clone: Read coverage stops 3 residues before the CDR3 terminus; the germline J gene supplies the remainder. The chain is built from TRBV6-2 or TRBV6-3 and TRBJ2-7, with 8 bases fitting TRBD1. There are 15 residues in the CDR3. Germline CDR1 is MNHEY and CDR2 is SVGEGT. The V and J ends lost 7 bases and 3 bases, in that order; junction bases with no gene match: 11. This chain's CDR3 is CASNLGQGAFYEQYF. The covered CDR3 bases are TGTGCCAGCAATTTAGGGCAGGGGGCGTTCTACGAG.

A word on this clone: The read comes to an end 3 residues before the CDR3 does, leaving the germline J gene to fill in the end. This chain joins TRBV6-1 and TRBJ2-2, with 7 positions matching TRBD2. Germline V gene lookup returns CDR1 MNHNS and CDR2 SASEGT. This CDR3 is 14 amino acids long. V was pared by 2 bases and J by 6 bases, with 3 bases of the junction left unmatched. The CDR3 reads CASSEWGGAGELFF. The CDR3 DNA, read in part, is TGTGCCAGCAGTGAATGGGGGGGGGCCGGGGAG.

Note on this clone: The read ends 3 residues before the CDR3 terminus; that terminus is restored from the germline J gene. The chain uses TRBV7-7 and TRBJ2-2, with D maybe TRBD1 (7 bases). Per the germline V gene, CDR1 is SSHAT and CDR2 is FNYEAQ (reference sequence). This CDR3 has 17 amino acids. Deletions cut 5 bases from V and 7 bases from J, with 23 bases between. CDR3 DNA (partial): TGTGCCAGCAGCCACGGCAGCGGAGGGGGCTTGGGCGGGGAG. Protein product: CASSHGSGGGLGGE. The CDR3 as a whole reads CASSHGSGGGLGGELFF.

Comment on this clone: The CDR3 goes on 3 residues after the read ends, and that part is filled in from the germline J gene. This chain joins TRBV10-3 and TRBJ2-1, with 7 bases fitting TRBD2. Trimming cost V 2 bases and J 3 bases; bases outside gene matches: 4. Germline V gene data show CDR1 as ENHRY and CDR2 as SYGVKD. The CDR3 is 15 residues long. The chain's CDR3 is CAISEVIAGYNEQFF. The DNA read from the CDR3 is TGTGCCATCAGTGAGGTAATAGCGGGCTACAATGAG.

CDR3 region: CASSLAGGYGYTF. CDR3 DNA, as far as it was read: TGCGCCAGCAGCTTGGCAGGGGGCTATGGC. The chain is built from TRBV5-1 and TRBJ1-2; 7 nucleotides agree with TRBD1. The read ends 3 residues before the CDR3 terminus; that terminus is restored from the germline J gene. The CDR3 runs 13 residues. The germline CDR1 and CDR2 sequences are SGHRS and YFSETQ. V trimming: 0 bases; J trimming: 4 bases; junction bases outside the gene matches: 0.

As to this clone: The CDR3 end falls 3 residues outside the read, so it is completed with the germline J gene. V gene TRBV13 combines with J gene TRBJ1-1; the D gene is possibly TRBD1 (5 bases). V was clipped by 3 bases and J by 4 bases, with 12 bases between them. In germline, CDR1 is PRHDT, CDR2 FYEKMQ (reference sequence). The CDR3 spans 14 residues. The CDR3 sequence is CASSFRERGTEAFF. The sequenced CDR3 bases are TGTGCCAGCAGCTTCAGGGAGAGAGGCACTGAA. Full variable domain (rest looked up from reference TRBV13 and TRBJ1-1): AAGVIQSPRHLIKEKRETATLKCYPIPRHDTVYWYQQGPGQDPQFLISFYEKMQSDKGSIPDRFSAQQFSDYHSELNMSSLELGDSALYFCASSFRERGTEAFFGQGTRLTVV.

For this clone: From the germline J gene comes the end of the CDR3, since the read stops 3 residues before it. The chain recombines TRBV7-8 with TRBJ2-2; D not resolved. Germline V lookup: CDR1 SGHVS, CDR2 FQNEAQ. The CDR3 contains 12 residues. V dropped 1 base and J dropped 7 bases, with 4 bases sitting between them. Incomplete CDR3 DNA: TGTGCCAGCAGCTTAGTCGGCGGGGAG. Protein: CASSLVGGE. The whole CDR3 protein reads CASSLVGGELFF.

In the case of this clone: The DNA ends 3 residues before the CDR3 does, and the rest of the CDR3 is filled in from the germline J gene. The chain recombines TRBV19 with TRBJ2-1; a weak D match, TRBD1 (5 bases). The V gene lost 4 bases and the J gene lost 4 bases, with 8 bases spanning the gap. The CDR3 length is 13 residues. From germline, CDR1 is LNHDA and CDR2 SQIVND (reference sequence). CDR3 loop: CASSRQNYNEQFF. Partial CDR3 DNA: TGTGCCAGTAGTAGACAGAATTACAATGAG.

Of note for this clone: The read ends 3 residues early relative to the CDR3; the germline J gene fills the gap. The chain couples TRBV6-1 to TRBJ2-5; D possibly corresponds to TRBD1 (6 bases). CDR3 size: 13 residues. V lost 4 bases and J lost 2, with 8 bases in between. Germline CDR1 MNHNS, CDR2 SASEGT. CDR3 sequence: CASSVGHQETQYF. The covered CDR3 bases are TGTGCCAGCAGTGTGGGACATCAAGAGACC.

The CDR3 DNA, read in part, is TGTGCCAGCAGCCCCGCGACTAGCGGGAAGTACGAG. Translation gives CASSPATSGKYE. The CDR3 reads in full as CASSPATSGKYEQYF. This chain connects TRBV6-2 or TRBV6-3 to TRBJ2-7; 11 nucleotides agree with TRBD2. The read terminates 3 residues before the CDR3 end, so the remaining end is supplied by the germline J gene. CDR1 is MNHEY and CDR2 is SVGEGT in the germline V gene. The CDR3 runs 15 residues. V lost 6 bases, J lost 4 bases, and 8 bases stayed unmatched.